Following are 9 T cell receptor beta chains from one sample sequenced in a study of immune evolution from preneoplasia to lung adenocarcinoma. Assay used: immunoSEQ multiplex PCR; TCRdb lists only in-frame clones, some missing. The sample shows 20,000 to 25,000 clones, 70% to 85% of them seen only once. Sequencing used FFPE invasive lung adenocarcinoma tissue. All receptors derive from a person aged 55 to 75 with lung adenocarcinoma.

The chain joins TRBV30 to TRBJ2-7, with 11 bases that match TRBD2. This CDR3 is 15 amino acids long. With 1 base clipped from V and 9 bases from J, the junction kept 11 bases outside the gene matches. The V gene's germline CDR1 is GTSNPN and CDR2 SVGIG (reference sequence). As DNA, the CDR3 is TGTGCCTGGAGTGAAGGGACTAGCGGAATGACGGGGCAGTACTTC. Translation gives CAWSEGTSGMTGQYF.

The chain couples TRBV6-5 to TRBJ1-2; 8 nucleotides align to TRBD1. The junction had 5 bases not matched to a gene; V was cut back by 4 bases and J by 7 bases. Germline V CDR1 and CDR2: MNHEY, SVGAGI. This CDR3 has 13 amino acids. The CDR3 DNA reads as TGTGCCAGCAGTTCGTCAGGGGGCTTTGGCTACACCTTC. This codes for CASSSSGGFGYTF.

The chain is built from TRBV6-4 and TRBJ2-6; D is uncertain. Per the germline V gene, CDR1 is MRHNA and CDR2 is SNTAGT. V lost 7 bases and J lost 0, with 7 bases in between. The CDR3 is made up of 14 amino acids. CDR3 loop: CASKETSGANVLTF. The CDR3 DNA sequence: TGTGCCAGCAAGGAGACCTCTGGGGCCAACGTCCTGACTTTC.

The V gene is TRBV19, the J gene TRBJ1-2; D gene uncertain. V was pared by 5 bases and J by 5 bases, with 12 bases between. The CDR3 runs 13 residues. Germline assignment: CDR1 LNHDA and CDR2 SQIVND (reference sequence). The DNA of the CDR3 is TGTGCCAGTAGTGACCCGACAAGGTATGGCTACACCTTC. Protein: CASSDPTRYGYTF.

The rearrangement links TRBV6-1 to TRBJ1-1; a possible D gene is TRBD1 (5 bases). Germline CDR1 is MNHNS and CDR2 is SASEGT. The CDR3 runs to 13 residues. CDR3 loop: CGAGTSMNTEAFF. The CDR3 nucleotides read TGTGGGGCAGGGACGAGTATGAACACTGAAGCTTTCTTT.

This clone was observed a handful of times. CDR3 in DNA: TGTGCCAGCTCACCAATCATTCGAAACTACGAGCAGTACTTC. Its translation: CASSPIIRNYEQYF. The V and J genes are TRBV18 and TRBJ2-7; D unclear. The CDR3 is 14 amino acids. From germline, CDR1 is KGHSH and CDR2 LQKENI. Deletions cut 2 bases from V and 3 bases from J, with 11 bases between.

There are a few counts of this clone. The chain combines TRBV7-2 with TRBJ2-7; possibly TRBD1 for D (6 bases). Per germline, CDR1 SGHTA and CDR2 FQGNSA. V was shortened by 4 bases and J by 5 bases, with 18 bases between the two germline ends. CDR3 length: 15 amino acids. The CDR3 region has the DNA TGTGCCAGCAGCTCCCTAGGCCCGAGACAGGACGAGCAGTACTTC. Translation: CASSSLGPRQDEQYF. The whole variable domain, remainder taken from reference TRBV7-2 and TRBJ2-7, is GAGVSQSPSNKVTEKGKDVELRCDPISGHTALYWYRQSLGQGLEFLIYFQGNSAPDKSGLPSDRFSAERTGGSVSTLTIQRTQQEDSAVYLCASSSLGPRQDEQYFGPGTRLTVT.

The CDR3 DNA follows: TGTGCCAGCAGTTACTCGAGGCGCTACGAGCAGTACTTC. Its protein product is CASSYSRRYEQYF. J is TRBJ2-7 and V is TRBV6-5; the D is unclear. The germline V and J ends were trimmed by 0 bases and 3 bases, with 6 bases remaining between them. This CDR3 has 13 residues. CDR1 is MNHEY and CDR2 is SVGAGI in the germline V gene.

Here the CDR3 DNA reads TGTGCCAGCCAGCGGGATTACAACACTGAAGCTTTCTTT. Its translation: CASQRDYNTEAFF. This chain links TRBV2 with TRBJ1-1; no clear D gene. V lost 8 bases to trimming and J lost 2 bases, with 12 bases between them. CDR3 length equals 13 residues. The germline CDR1 and CDR2 sequences are SNHLY and FYNNEI.